This T cell receptor beta chain derives from a study of identical twins (dated by TCRdb to the mid-2010s). Study-level background: To test whether fetal clonotypes persist, this study deep-sequenced TCR alpha and beta repertoires from monozygotic twins, from unrelated adults of various ages, and from cord blood. Replicate twin experiments were performed at different times using different library preparation protocols to rule out contamination.

Here is what the overall study found, with its caveats: A weaker excess of twin sharing was found in beta out-of-frame sequences because the signal-to-noise ratio was lowered by fewer shared sequences. Zero-insertion analyses could be partly confounded by invariant T cells such as MAIT and iNKT, although diverse VJ usage argued against such confounding for most clonotypes. Compared with coincidental sharing between unrelated individuals, out-of-frame TCR alpha sequences shared between twins had an excess of sequences with low generation probability. Fewer insertions were carried by abundant cord blood beta clonotypes, a similar but weaker trend appeared in young adult naive repertoires, and no such trend appeared in memory repertoires. Recombination models systematically underestimated out-of-frame TCR alpha sharing in monozygotic twins but agreed with sharing between unrelated individuals. Because the same donors could not be followed over many years, the conclusions relied on cross-sectional statistical analysis.

The CDR3 runs 16 amino acids, cysteine and phenylalanine included. Only the CDR3 part of the read is kept: 48 bases, read in frame from the first base. CDR1 and CDR2, looked up from the germline V gene, are SGHDT and YYEEEE. Trimming removed 4 bases from V and 10 bases from J, leaving 24 bases between the germline ends. All donors were healthy Caucasians. Three unrelated non-twin adults were also sequenced: a male aged 18 to 30, a male aged 50 to 59 and a female aged 50 to 59. Miltenyi CD45RO+ enrichment and human naive T-cell isolation kits were used to isolate memory (CD45RO+) and naive T cells from PBMC. Details on this clonotype: Its target antigen remains unknown. Within one base of it there is no much larger clone, and no base qualities were kept.

Libraries came from 5' RACE. The sequencing machine was an Illumina HiSeq 2000. Template switching added a universal primer binding site, and the final cDNA carried a unique molecular identifier that allowed TCR cDNA molecules to be counted accurately. First-strand cDNA for TCR alpha and beta chains was synthesized from specific primers in the conserved constant-segment region. To control for contamination, every cDNA library was double barcoded, receiving both a SMART-Mk sample barcode and Illumina barcodes. TruSeq adapter sequences and Illumina sample barcodes were added in two successive PCR steps. Sequencing of the TCR alpha and beta cDNA libraries was done on the Illumina HiSeq platform using custom primers. In the original analysis: Raw reads were processed with MiGEC to extract unique molecular identifiers, and MiXCR was used to determine CDR3 positions. Recombination models were inferred per individual with the repgenHMM and IGoR tools using an EM algorithm. The analysis of shared clonotypes was done with the tcR package in R, with sharing normalized by the product of cloneset sizes. To study raw recombination without the effects of thymic and clonal selection, out-of-frame nonproductive sequences were analyzed. TCRdb applied fastp at Q25 and MiXCR to the public reads, then kept only in-frame beta chains. A single entry per CDR3 protein holds the most common genes and DNA from its merged rows. Clone size and V and J calls follow TCRdb, not the original study. The sample data list more than 350,000 distinct CDR3 sequences, and about 9% of these were observed just once. The ten largest account for roughly 8.9% of the sample.

This clonotype originated in a woman in her fifties or sixties in good health. Sequencing was performed on naive T cells sorted from blood. Reading the label with the study, this specimen's cell subset or site is: cells isolated with a human naive T-cell isolation kit. The chain is made from TRBV5-6 and TRBJ2-1; the D gene is possibly TRBD1, with 6 bases matching. The CDR3 protein: CASSGVGAGLGWEQFF. In nucleotides, the sequence is TGTGCCAGCAGCGGGGTGGGGGCCGGCCTTGGTTGGGAGCAGTTCTTC. With all but the CDR3 taken from the reference TRBV5-6 and TRBJ2-1 genes, the full variable domain is: DAGVTQSPTHLIKTRGQQVTLRCSPKSGHDTVSWYQQALGQGPQFIFQYYEEEERQRGNFPDRFSGHQFPNYSSELNVNALLLGDSALYLCASSGVGAGLGWEQFFGPGTRLTVL.